This record covers a single T cell receptor beta chain. Antigen specificity is unknown. Time point indicated: newly diagnosed GD, antithyroid drugs for less than 3 months. RNA isolated from PBMCs was used to make the TCR library. Libraries of TCR beta came from iRepertoire HTBI primers plus Arm-PCR of CDR3 regions. TCRdb reprocessed the multiplex PCR reads via MiXCR and lists one record per CDR3 protein. This sample has some 400,000 distinct CDR3 sequences, with 15% found just once. This CDR3 is 13 amino acids long. The germline CDR1 and CDR2 sequences are LNHNV and YYDKDF (reference sequence). V was pared by 7 bases and J by 0 bases, with 10 bases between. This record belongs to a study of regulatory T cells in long-lasting Graves disease. Study-wide points: When disease was persistent, TRBV28, TRBJ1-2 and TRBJ2-5 were the favored segments. With a few thousand shared public clonotypes, persistent patients exceeded new patients, who shared around 970.

These data also formed part of another study, on T cells in Graves' hyperthyroidism and ophthalmopathy.

The rearrangement joins TRBV15 to TRBJ2-7; possibly TRBD2 for D (6 bases). This TCR derives from a woman aged 25 to 45 with Graves disease. Sequenced material: peripheral blood mononuclear cells (PBMCs), taken at new diagnosis, from a patient treated with antithyroid drugs. Here the CDR3 DNA reads TGTGCCACCACCGCGGGAAGCTCCTACGAGCAGTACTTC. This gives the protein CATTAGSSYEQYF.